This T cell receptor (beta chain) is drawn from a study of cytomegalovirus exposure and HLA in healthy donors. General study findings and limits: Several of the most significant clusters appeared linked to common viral pathogens, based on a later analysis.

On this clone itself: Its antigen is as yet unknown.

Researchers ran the PCR with 60 Vbeta and 13 Jbeta primers. The assay was immunoSEQ multiplex PCR, and TCRdb's table has in-frame clones only and misses some. The sample data list around 100,000 clones. The CDR3 contains 15 residues. CDR1 SGHVS and CDR2 FQNEAQ come from the germline V gene. The germline V and J ends were trimmed by 4 bases and 5 bases, with 15 bases remaining between them. This TCR was recovered from a man aged 35 to 55 in good health and CMV-seropositive. The sequenced sample was PBMCs. The rearrangement joins TRBV7-8 to TRBJ2-1; D unclear. CDR3 sequence (DNA): TGTGCCAGCAGCTATACCCTCAGCGCCAACAATGAGCAGTTCTTC. This encodes CASSYTLSANNEQFF.